The 32 T cell receptor beta chains presented below share a single source sample, sequenced in a study of OX40 agonist ivuxolimab in advanced cancers. Measured with immunoSEQ multiplex PCR; TCRdb has only the in-frame clones, and not every one. The sample shows tens of thousands of clones, more than 80% of them seen only once. Source: CD4+ or CD8+ T cells sorted from blood, taken in a trial of the OX40 agonist ivuxolimab. The receptors were sampled from an adult with an advanced solid tumor such as melanoma, head and neck, liver or kidney cancer.

The gene calls are TRBV23-1 and TRBJ2-7; TRBD2 is a possible D gene (6 bases). TRBV23-1 qualifies as an ORF whose function is uncertain. This CDR3 has 14 amino acids. The V end lost 4 bases, the J end lost 2 bases, and 12 bases lay between the germline ends. The CDR3 is CASSPCREAYEQYF. DNA of the CDR3: TGCGCCAGCAGTCCGTGCAGGGAGGCCTACGAGCAGTACTTC.

The chain couples TRBV27 to TRBJ2-7; TRBD2 matches 7 bases. Germline CDR1 reads MNHEY; CDR2 reads SMNVEV (reference sequence). Trimming removed 3 bases from V and 2 bases from J; junction bases left unmatched: 4. This CDR3 is 14 amino acids long. CDR3 sequence (DNA): TGTGCCAGCAGTTTTCGGGGGAGGGCCTACGAGCAGTACTTC. This codes for CASSFRGRAYEQYF.

Points on this clone: One end of the junction is discordant with germline, which a read error may explain. The chain has TRBV27 and TRBJ1-5, with 7 positions matching TRBD1. Germline CDR1 MNHEY, CDR2 SMNVEV (reference sequence). The CDR3 has 14 residues. The CDR3 loop reads CATSHRGSNQPQHF. As DNA, the CDR3 is TGTGCCACCAGTCACAGGGGAAGCAATCAGCCCCAGCATTTT.

This rearrangement joins TRBV4-3 to TRBJ2-7; TRBD2 matches at 10 bases. With V trimmed by 0 bases and J by 3 bases, 5 bases remained unmatched. This CDR3 contains 16 residues. From germline, CDR1 is LGHNA and CDR2 YSLEER. CDR3 sequence (DNA): TGCGCCAGCAGCCAAGATGAGGCTAGCGGGAGCTACGAGCAGTACTTC. Amino acid sequence: CASSQDEASGSYEQYF.

This sequence joins TRBV2 and TRBJ1-1; tentative D call: TRBD1 (5 bases). CDR3 length equals 13 residues. Trimming pared 7 bases from V and 8 bases from J, leaving 17 bases between. Germline CDR1 SNHLY, CDR2 FYNNEI. The CDR3 nucleotides are TGTGCCAGCATCTCTCGACCGGGGCTCGAAGCTTTCTTT. It codes for CASISRPGLEAFF.

This clone has a handful of counts. The chain carries TRBV27 and TRBJ1-1; D might be TRBD1 (6 bases). The CDR3 spans 14 residues. Germline V gene data show CDR1 as MNHEY and CDR2 as SMNVEV (reference sequence). The germline V and J ends were trimmed by 4 bases and 4 bases, with 13 bases remaining between them. The CDR3 loop is CASSSLQGPTEAFF. CDR3 nucleotides: TGTGCCAGCAGTTCGTTACAGGGACCCACTGAAGCTTTCTTT.

The chain joins TRBV14 to TRBJ2-1; D might be TRBD2 (5 bases). Germline values: CDR1 SGHDN, CDR2 FVKESK. The CDR3 totals 16 residues. Trimming cost V 0 bases and J 8 bases, with 17 bases left between them. CDR3 sequence: CASSQEQVPLRDEQFF. For the CDR3, the DNA is TGTGCCAGCAGCCAAGAACAAGTACCCTTGCGGGATGAGCAGTTCTTC.

The genes are TRBV6-5 and TRBJ1-2; tentative D call: TRBD1 (5 bases). CDR3 size: 14 residues. Germline-derived CDR1 and CDR2 are MNHEY and SVGAGI. Trimming cost V 6 bases and J 4 bases, with 15 bases left between them. The CDR3 bases are TGTGCCAGCAGCTCCGAAGGGGCGACCTATGGCTACACCTTC. Protein product: CASSSEGATYGYTF.

The chain links TRBV28 to TRBJ2-7; TRBD2 aligns across 8 bases. J lost 3 bases, V lost 7 bases, and 14 bases had no gene match. The CDR3 runs to 16 residues. Germline CDR1 and CDR2: MDHEN and SYDVKM. The CDR3 region has the DNA TGTGCCAGCACCCCGGTGGGGACTAGGTCCTTCTACGAGCAGTACTTC. Translation gives CASTPVGTRSFYEQYF.

V is TRBV6-5 and J is TRBJ1-1; 11 bases fit TRBD1. Trimming removed 6 bases from V and 4 bases from J; junction bases left unmatched: 4. The CDR3 has 14 amino acids. CDR1 and CDR2 from the germline V gene are MNHEY and SVGAGI. In DNA form, the CDR3 reads TGTGCCAGCAGCGCGGACAGGGGGCTCACTGAAGCTTTCTTT. Protein: CASSADRGLTEAFF.

CDR3 residues: CASGTGPGQSRANVLTF. The CDR3 coding sequence is TGTGCTAGTGGTACGGGTCCAGGACAAAGTCGGGCCAACGTCCTGACTTTC. This chain uses TRBV12-5 with TRBJ2-6; weak D call: TRBD1 (5 bases). Trimming shortened V by 5 bases and J by 5 bases, and 19 bases separated the two germline ends. The CDR3 spans 17 residues. CDR1 is LGHNT, CDR2 FRNRAP, per germline.

The chain uses TRBV28 and TRBJ1-5; no firm D call. Deletions cut 6 bases from V and 0 bases from J, with 12 bases between. Germline CDR1 is MDHEN and CDR2 is SYDVKM. This CDR3 is built from 15 residues. The CDR3 DNA follows: TGTGCCAGCAGGTCGGATTTTTATAGCAATCAGCCCCAGCATTTT. Protein: CASRSDFYSNQPQHF.

This clone was seen a few times. The V gene is TRBV18, the J gene TRBJ1-1, with unresolved D. The germline gives CDR1 KGHSH, CDR2 LQKENI. Trimming removed 2 bases from V and 1 base from J, with 5 bases in between. The length of the CDR3 is 13 residues. The CDR3 DNA reads TGTGCCAGCTCACCATACGAGAACACTGAAGCTTTCTTT. Amino acids: CASSPYENTEAFF.

The chain uses TRBV7-9 and TRBJ1-1; a possible D gene is TRBD1 (5 bases). From germline, CDR1 is SEHNR and CDR2 FQNEAQ (reference sequence). With 5 bases removed from V and 2 bases from J, the gap between germline ends came to 9 bases. The CDR3 loop spans 13 amino acids. CDR3 sequence: CASSLRGNTEAFF. The DNA of the CDR3 is TGTGCCAGCAGCCTTAGGGGTAACACTGAAGCTTTCTTT. The variable domain in full, with the rest retrieved from reference TRBV7-9 and TRBJ1-1, is DTGVSQNPRHKITKRGQNVTFRCDPISEHNRLYWYRQTLGQGPEFLTYFQNEAQLEKSRLLSDRFSAERPKGSFSTLEIQRTEQGDSAMYLCASSLRGNTEAFFGQGTRLTVV.

V usage is TRBV19 and J usage is TRBJ2-7; D possibly uses TRBD1 or TRBD2 (5 bases each). Germline-derived CDR1 and CDR2 are LNHDA and SQIVND (reference sequence). The CDR3 has 14 amino acids. Between the trimmed V and J ends, which lost 3 bases and 6 bases, there was a span of 15 bases. The CDR3 is CASSIMGDSPEQYF. The DNA of the CDR3 is TGTGCCAGTAGTATTATGGGGGATTCCCCCGAGCAGTACTTC.

The V gene is TRBV5-1, the J gene TRBJ2-7, with D perhaps matching TRBD1 (5 bases). This CDR3 contains 13 residues. The V end lost 0 bases, the J end lost 3 bases, and 7 bases lay between the germline ends. Per the germline V gene, CDR1 is SGHRS and CDR2 is YFSETQ. CDR3 in amino acids: CASSLGQNYEQYF. In DNA form, the CDR3 reads TGCGCCAGCAGCTTGGGACAGAACTACGAGCAGTACTTC. Together with reference TRBV5-1 and TRBJ2-7, the CDR3 gives the full variable domain: KAGVTQTPRYLIKTRGQQVTLSCSPISGHRSVSWYQQTPGQGLQFLFEYFSETQRNKGNFPGRFSGRQFSNSRSEMNVSTLELGDSALYLCASSLGQNYEQYFGPGTRLTVT.

The chain combines TRBV2 with TRBJ1-5; TRBD1 aligns across 12 bases. CDR1 and CDR2 (germline): SNHLY, FYNNEI. V dropped 8 bases and J dropped 6; count of bases not matched to a gene: 8. The CDR3 spans 15 residues. CDR3 nucleotide sequence: TGTGCCAGCCGGGACAGGGGGCCCCTTGGTCAGCCCCAGCATTTT. This gives the protein CASRDRGPLGQPQHF.

The chain couples TRBV10-3 to TRBJ2-6; 7 positions agree with TRBD1. The CDR3 has 20 residues. Germline values: CDR1 ENHRY, CDR2 SYGVKD. J gave up 0 bases and V 4 bases, and 15 bases lay outside the gene matches. Here the CDR3 reads CAISAPLDRARDSGANVLTF. Here the CDR3 DNA reads TGTGCCATCAGTGCCCCCCTAGACAGGGCCCGGGACTCTGGGGCCAACGTCCTGACTTTC.

This clone showed up just once. The chain has TRBV14 and TRBJ2-2; 8 nucleotides match TRBD1. The CDR3 consists of 16 residues. Trimming at V came to 4 bases and at J to 1 base, leaving 5 bases not matched to a gene. CDR1 is SGHDN, CDR2 FVKESK, per germline. The CDR3 loop is CASSPWGTGNTGELFF. CDR3 DNA: TGTGCCAGCAGCCCCTGGGGGACAGGGAACACCGGGGAGCTGTTTTTT.

The chain joins TRBV5-5 to TRBJ2-1, with 12 bases that match TRBD2. V lost 0 bases and J lost 8; bases outside the gene matches: 3. The length of the CDR3 is 15 residues. The germline V gene has CDR1 SGHKS and CDR2 YYEKEE (reference sequence). In nucleotides, the CDR3 is TGTGCCAGCAGCTTGGGGACTAGCGGGGCCGATGAGCAGTTCTTC. This encodes CASSLGTSGADEQFF.

The table lists this clone with a count of one. V and J are TRBV7-2 and TRBJ1-1, with D possibly matching TRBD1 (5 bases). Trimming removed 1 base at V and 3 bases at J, with 9 bases between. In germline, CDR1 is SGHTA, CDR2 FQGNSA. The CDR3 is 14 amino acids. The CDR3 sequence: CASSLVGDDTEAFF. Written as DNA, the CDR3 is TGTGCCAGCAGCTTAGTAGGGGACGACACTGAAGCTTTCTTT.

The CDR3 coding sequence is TGCGCCAGCAGCTCCACCGGGACTAGCCTAATGGGCGGGGAGCTGTTTTTT. Amino acids: CASSSTGTSLMGGELFF. V gene TRBV4-3 combines with J gene TRBJ2-2, with 9 bases identical to TRBD2. V gave up 5 bases and J gave up 7 bases; unmatched junction bases: 14. The germline V gene encodes CDR1 LGHNA and CDR2 YSLEER. The CDR3 is made up of 17 amino acids.

CDR3 sequence (DNA): TGTGCCAGCAGCGTAGGGGGTATGAGGACTGAAGCTTTCTTT. This sequence encodes CASSVGGMRTEAFF. The chain links TRBV9 to TRBJ1-1; D gene unclear. V lost 0 bases, J lost 5 bases, and 11 bases lay in between. From germline, CDR1 is SGDLS and CDR2 YYNGEE. The CDR3 spans 14 residues.

This chain links TRBV5-5 with TRBJ2-1; unclear D gene. Germline V gene data show CDR1 as SGHKS and CDR2 as YYEKEE (reference sequence). Trimming took off 2 bases at V and 5 bases at J, with 14 bases between the two ends. The CDR3 extends over 15 amino acids. CDR3 sequence reads: CASSFGLVTNNEQFF. DNA of the CDR3: TGTGCCAGCAGCTTCGGGTTAGTAACGAACAATGAGCAGTTCTTC.

The J gene is TRBJ2-1, the V gene TRBV30; D is perhaps TRBD2 (5 bases). Looked up from germline, CDR1 is GTSNPN and CDR2 is SVGIG (reference sequence). Trimming removed 0 bases from V and 6 bases from J, with 9 bases in between. The CDR3 spans 13 residues. CDR3 DNA sequence: TGTGCCTGGAGTGTCACTAGAAGCAATGAGCAGTTCTTC. This translates into CAWSVTRSNEQFF.

For this clone: Other DNA sequences in this specimen translate into the identical CDR3. J is TRBJ1-1 and V is TRBV25-1; maybe TRBD1 (6 bases). The CDR3 covers 14 residues. V lost 4 bases and J lost 4, with 13 bases in between. Germline V CDR1 and CDR2: MGHDK, SYGVNS. The CDR3 DNA reads as TGTGCCAGCAGTGGCTTCACAGGGAGCACTGAAGCTTTCTTT. This encodes CASSGFTGSTEAFF.

The chain has TRBV4-2 and TRBJ2-4; the D is unclear. This CDR3 has 20 residues. Deletions cut 4 bases from V and 2 bases from J, with 27 bases between. The V gene's germline CDR1 is LGHNA and CDR2 YNFKEQ. CDR3 amino acids: CASSRLTRPDSSSSKNIQYF. As DNA, the CDR3 is TGTGCCAGCAGCCGCCTGACCCGCCCGGATAGTTCGTCCTCCAAAAACATTCAGTACTTC.

The chain links TRBV5-4 to TRBJ1-1; a possible D gene is TRBD1 (6 bases). The CDR3 totals 13 residues. V was cut by 3 bases and J by 6 bases, with 12 bases left in between. Germline loops: CDR1 SGHNT, CDR2 YYREEE (reference sequence). The DNA of the CDR3 is TGTGCCAGCAGCTCCTGGGGGGGCCCTGAAGCTTTCTTT. Translating gives CASSSWGGPEAFF.

This clone was observed once. V is TRBV19 and J is TRBJ1-3, with D unresolved. V shed 5 bases and J shed 0 bases, with 8 bases lying between them. There are 14 residues in the CDR3. CDR1 is LNHDA, CDR2 SQIVND, per germline (reference sequence). CDR3: CASSPILSGNTIYF. In nucleotides, the CDR3 is TGTGCCAGTAGTCCGATCCTCTCTGGAAACACCATATATTTT.

The chain combines TRBV4-3 with TRBJ1-2; D not resolved. The germline gives CDR1 LGHNA, CDR2 YSLEER. Trimming pared 1 base from V and 0 bases from J, leaving 9 bases between. There are 15 residues in the CDR3. This CDR3 is CASSQGDRTNYGYTF. The DNA for the CDR3 is TGCGCCAGCAGCCAAGGTGATAGGACTAACTATGGCTACACCTTC.

The rearrangement joins TRBV7-8 to TRBJ1-5; D call uncertain. The germline V gene has CDR1 SGHVS and CDR2 FQNEAQ. The V and J ends lost 2 bases and 0 bases respectively, with 11 bases between them. This CDR3 has 16 residues. In DNA, the CDR3 is TGTGCCAGCAGCTTATCTACCTACGATAGCAATCAGCCCCAGCATTTT. Amino acids: CASSLSTYDSNQPQHF.

This clone was observed once. The V call is TRBV6-5, the J call TRBJ1-5; no firm D call. Germline V gives CDR1 MNHEY, CDR2 SVGAGI. V dropped 2 bases and J dropped 9 bases, with 14 bases sitting between them. CDR3 size: 14 residues. CDR3 sequence (DNA): TGTGCCAGCAGTTACGAAGGCCGGTCTCCGCCCCAGCATTTT. It encodes CASSYEGRSPPQHF.